The 8 T cell receptor beta chains listed next were all sequenced from one sample in a study of cytomegalovirus exposure and HLA in healthy donors. Both 60 Vbeta primers and 13 Jbeta primers went into the PCR. Assay used: immunoSEQ multiplex PCR; TCRdb lists only in-frame clones, some missing. This sample carries some 120,000 clones, roughly 78% of them seen once, and the ten largest clones take roughly 3.5%. Sequenced material: PBMCs. The receptors derive from a male donor in good health and CMV-seronegative.

This clone was observed a few times. The rearrangement links TRBV29-1 to TRBJ1-1, with TRBD1 as a possible D gene (6 bases). CDR1 is SQVTM, CDR2 ANQGSEA, per germline. Trimming took 7 bases from V and 4 from J, leaving 22 bases between them. The CDR3 spans 15 residues. CDR3 DNA: TGCAGCGCAATGCTGGGGGCATCTTGGGCCACTGAAGCTTTCTTT. It translates to CSAMLGASWATEAFF.

This clone was counted once. The genes are TRBV5-4 and TRBJ1-3, with no clear D. Deletions cut 3 bases from V and 4 bases from J, with 5 bases between. This CDR3 region has 12 residues. From germline, CDR1 is SGHNT and CDR2 YYREEE (reference sequence). CDR3 in amino acids: CASSSQGNTIYF. CDR3 coding DNA: TGTGCCAGCAGCTCACAGGGAAACACCATATATTTT.

The chain carries TRBV18 and TRBJ1-5; possibly TRBD1 for D (6 bases). The CDR3 has 17 residues. V dropped 6 bases and J dropped 0 bases, with 18 bases sitting between them. The V gene's germline CDR1 is KGHSH and CDR2 LQKENI. The CDR3: CASSAVGGAFSNQPQHF. As DNA, the CDR3 is TGTGCCAGCTCGGCTGTGGGGGGGGCTTTTAGCAATCAGCCCCAGCATTTT.

The rearrangement uses TRBV6-4 and TRBJ2-3; a possible D gene is TRBD1 (6 bases). CDR1 MRHNA and CDR2 SNTAGT come from the germline V gene. The CDR3 extends over 17 amino acids. V was shortened by 0 bases and J by 2 bases, with 15 bases between the two germline ends. The CDR3 coding sequence is TGTGCCAGCAGTGACTCGGGGACATCTCTAAACACAGATACGCAGTATTTT. It codes for CASSDSGTSLNTDTQYF.

The chain has TRBV7-9 and TRBJ1-2, with D possibly matching TRBD1 (6 bases). Germline V gene data show CDR1 as SEHNR and CDR2 as FQNEAQ (reference sequence). Trimming stripped 4 bases from V and 2 bases from J, with 17 bases between. This CDR3 is 16 amino acids long. Here the CDR3 DNA reads TGTGCCAGCAGCTCGGGGGGCCCCGGAGAGAACTATGGCTACACCTTC. This gives the protein CASSSGGPGENYGYTF.

CDR3 in amino acids: CASSLALPSGLTDTQYF. In DNA form, the CDR3 reads TGTGCCAGCAGCTTAGCGTTGCCTAGCGGCCTCACAGATACGCAGTATTTT. This chain connects TRBV7-6 to TRBJ2-3; TRBD2 aligns across 7 bases. This CDR3 has 17 amino acids. V was pared by 0 bases and J by 2 bases, with 8 bases of the junction left unmatched. The germline gives CDR1 SGHVS, CDR2 FNYEAQ. Complete variable domain (other parts from reference TRBV7-6 and TRBJ2-3): GAGVSQSPRYKVTKRGQDVALRCDPISGHVSLYWYRQALGQGPEFLTYFNYEAQQDKSGLPNDRFSAERPEGSISTLTIQRTEQRDSAMYRCASSLALPSGLTDTQYFGPGTRLTVL.

The chain has TRBV9 and TRBJ2-7, with D tentatively TRBD1 (6 bases). The CDR3 contains 19 residues. Trimming took 4 bases from V and 1 from J, leaving 27 bases between them. CDR1 is SGDLS, CDR2 YYNGEE, per germline. In DNA form, the CDR3 reads TGTGCCAGCAGCCCGCAAGGGGTCAGGGGCGCGTCAAGTTCCTACGAGCAGTACTTC. It specifies CASSPQGVRGASSSYEQYF.

The genes are TRBV4-1 and TRBJ2-3; maybe TRBD1 (7 bases). Germline CDR1 is MGHRA and CDR2 is YSYEKL. This CDR3 has 16 residues. V gave up 3 bases and J gave up 0 bases, with 13 bases separating them. CDR3 sequence: CASSHPGDRSTDTQYF. The DNA for the CDR3 is TGCGCCAGCAGCCACCCGGGGGACAGAAGCACAGATACGCAGTATTTT.